The sequence of this T cell receptor (beta chain) was determined in a study of CD8+CD57+ T cells in acquired aplastic anemia. Study at large: On average, sorted CD4+ and CD8+ cells gave 3.2 ug of DNA.

V was clipped by 2 bases and J by 1 base, with 6 bases between them. Per germline, CDR1 SGHDT and CDR2 YYEEEE. The CDR3 sequence is 14 residues long. Previously, flow cytometry had revealed CD8+CD57+ cell expansion in the patients chosen for sequencing. The patients all had a severe acquired aplastic anemia diagnosis. Both TCR beta VDJ combination and CDR3 sequence profiling were carried out. Genomic DNA was the template for this profiling. A single record per CDR3 protein comes from TCRdb applying MiXCR to the reads. The repertoire consists of some 150,000 distinct CDR3 sequences, with 71% occurring once and the leading ten covering about 50%. The study's findings and limits: Patients did not significantly differ from controls in CD8+ Simpson's diversity. Overlap between patients and controls comprised 25 to 30 CD8+ CDR3 sequences.

As concerns this clonotype: Its specificity is not known.

This clonotype was sampled from a human donor with aplastic anemia. Specimen: sorted CD4+, CD8+, or CD8+CD57+ T cells (not recorded which) from PBMCs. This sequence joins TRBV5-6 and TRBJ1-4; D unresolved. CDR3 DNA sequence: TGTGCCAGCAGCTTCCGACAAACTAATGAAAAACTGTTTTTT. Encoded protein: CASSFRQTNEKLFF. Supplemented by reference TRBV5-6 and TRBJ1-4, the full variable domain reads DAGVTQSPTHLIKTRGQQVTLRCSPKSGHDTVSWYQQALGQGPQFIFQYYEEEERQRGNFPDRFSGHQFPNYSSELNVNALLLGDSALYLCASSFRQTNEKLFFGSGTQLSVL.